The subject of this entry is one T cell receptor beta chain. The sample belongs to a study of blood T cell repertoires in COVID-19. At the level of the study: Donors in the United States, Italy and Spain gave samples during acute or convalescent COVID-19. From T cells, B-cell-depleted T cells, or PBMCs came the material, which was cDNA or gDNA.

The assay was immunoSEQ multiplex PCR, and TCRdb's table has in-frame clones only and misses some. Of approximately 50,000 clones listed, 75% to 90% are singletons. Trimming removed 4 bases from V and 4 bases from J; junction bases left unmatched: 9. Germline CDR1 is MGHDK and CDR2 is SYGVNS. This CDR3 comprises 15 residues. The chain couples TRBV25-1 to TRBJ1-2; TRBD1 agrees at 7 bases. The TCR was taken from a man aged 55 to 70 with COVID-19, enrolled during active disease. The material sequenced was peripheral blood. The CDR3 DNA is TGTGCCAGCAGTGGAGGGACAGTGGGAGGCTATGGCTACACCTTC. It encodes CASSGGTVGGYGYTF.